This is a list of T cell receptor beta chains from one sample in a study of cytomegalovirus exposure and HLA in healthy donors. The method was immunoSEQ multiplex PCR; TCRdb's version includes in-frame clones alone and lacks a portion of them. This table has 130,000 or so clones, around 75% appearing once. Source material: PBMCs. The source of these receptors is a man aged 35 to 55 in good health and CMV-seronegative. The CDR3 runs from the conserved cysteine through the conserved F or W. Fields, in order: D gene, J gene, clone size, V gene, CDR3 protein, CDR3 DNA. D genes are given only for firm matches. Part of the rows lack a size; the others show once, few, many or a class for expanded clones.

D: -
J: TRBJ2-7
size: -
V: TRBV28
CDR3: CASRLGGAAPYEQYF
DNA: TGTGCCAGCAGATTGGGCGGGGCAGCCCCCTACGAGCAGTACTTC

D: TRBD1
J: TRBJ2-1
size: few
V: TRBV10-1
CDR3: CASSESTGHEQFF
DNA: TGCGCCAGCAGTGAGTCGACAGGGCACGAGCAGTTCTTC

D: TRBD1
J: TRBJ2-7
size: -
V: TRBV27
CDR3: CASSLTGEQEQYF
DNA: TGTGCCAGCAGTCTCACAGGGGAACAAGAGCAGTACTTC

D: -
J: TRBJ2-3
size: -
V: TRBV10-1
CDR3: CASSESGRPDTQYF
DNA: TGCGCCAGCAGTGAGTCAGGGAGGCCAGATACGCAGTATTTT

D: -
J: TRBJ1-3
size: -
V: TRBV30
CDR3: CAWSVDSLTGNTIYF
DNA: TGTGCCTGGAGTGTGGACAGTTTAACTGGAAACACCATATATTTT

D: TRBD1
J: TRBJ1-1
size: -
V: TRBV9
CDR3: CASSPHDRGRTEAFF
DNA: TGTGCCAGCAGCCCACATGACAGGGGGCGCACTGAAGCTTTCTTT

D: TRBD2
J: TRBJ2-2
size: -
V: TRBV28
CDR3: CASTSPGGGAVGELFF
DNA: TGTGCCAGCACCTCACCTGGCGGGGGGGCGGTCGGGGAGCTGTTTTTT

D: -
J: TRBJ1-6
size: few
V: TRBV10-3
CDR3: CAISEFGVNSPLHF
DNA: TGTGCCATCAGTGAGTTCGGGGTGAATTCACCCCTCCACTTT

D: TRBD1
J: TRBJ1-3
size: -
V: TRBV2
CDR3: CASSPRSTGGGGNTIYF
DNA: TGTGCCAGCAGTCCCCGATCCACAGGGGGCGGTGGAAACACCATATATTTT

D: TRBD1
J: TRBJ1-2
size: -
V: TRBV5-1
CDR3: CASGGTGETYGYTF
DNA: TGCGCCAGCGGGGGGACAGGGGAAACTTATGGCTACACCTTC

D: -
J: TRBJ2-7
size: -
V: TRBV28
CDR3: CASTPSSASRGEQYF
DNA: TGTGCCAGCACCCCTTCATCCGCCAGCAGAGGAGAGCAGTACTTC

D: TRBD1
J: TRBJ1-1
size: -
V: TRBV19
CDR3: CASKKSRQGRRAFF
DNA: TGTGCCAGTAAGAAATCCCGACAGGGCAGGCGAGCTTTCTTT

D: TRBD1
J: TRBJ1-5
size: few
V: TRBV6-6
CDR3: CASTDGQGTNQPQHF
DNA: TGTGCCAGCACCGACGGACAGGGCACCAATCAGCCCCAGCATTTT

D: -
J: TRBJ1-3
size: -
V: TRBV5-1
CDR3: CASSLATGSGNTIYF
DNA: TGCGCCAGCAGCTTGGCAACAGGATCCGGAAACACCATATATTTT

D: TRBD1
J: TRBJ1-1
size: few
V: TRBV28
CDR3: CASRRTGSNTEAFF
DNA: TGTGCCAGCCGCCGGACAGGATCGAACACTGAAGCTTTCTTT

D: TRBD1
J: TRBJ1-3
size: few
V: TRBV4-3
CDR3: CASSQDPQGAGNTIYF
DNA: TGCGCCAGCAGCCAAGATCCACAGGGGGCTGGAAACACCATATATTTT

D: TRBD2
J: TRBJ2-3
size: -
V: TRBV13
CDR3: CASSLGGRSGSSTDTQYF
DNA: TGTGCCAGCAGCTTAGGTGGCCGTAGCGGGAGTAGCACAGATACGCAGTATTTT

D: -
J: TRBJ1-1
size: few
V: TRBV7-6
CDR3: CASSLELQRNTEAFF
DNA: TGTGCCAGCAGCTTAGAGTTACAGAGGAACACTGAAGCTTTCTTT

D: TRBD2
J: TRBJ2-5
size: -
V: TRBV4-3
CDR3: CASSQGRGLAGQETQYF
DNA: TGCGCCAGCAGCCAAGGGAGAGGACTAGCGGGGCAAGAGACCCAGTACTTC

D: TRBD2
J: TRBJ2-2
size: -
V: TRBV4-1
CDR3: CASSQESLRRGGGGTNTGELFF
DNA: TGCGCCAGCAGCCAAGAATCCCTGAGGCGGGGCGGGGGGGGAACGAACACCGGGGAGCTGTTTTTT

D: TRBD2
J: TRBJ2-5
size: -
V: TRBV15
CDR3: CATSTIAGGVQETQYF
DNA: TGTGCCACCAGCACTATAGCGGGGGGGGTACAAGAGACCCAGTACTTC

D: -
J: TRBJ1-2
size: -
V: TRBV6-5
CDR3: CASSYQGLAYGYTF
DNA: TGTGCCAGCAGTTACCAGGGTTTGGCCTATGGCTACACCTTC

D: TRBD2
J: TRBJ2-7
size: once
V: TRBV5-4
CDR3: CASSPRTSGAYEQYF
DNA: TGTGCCAGCAGCCCGCGGACTAGCGGGGCCTACGAGCAGTACTTC

D: -
J: TRBJ1-1
size: -
V: TRBV18
CDR3: CASSRSSGTEAFF
DNA: TGTGCCAGCTCAAGGTCATCGGGCACTGAAGCTTTCTTT

D: -
J: TRBJ1-3
size: -
V: TRBV6-6
CDR3: CASSYSGAAGNTIYF
DNA: TGTGCCAGCAGTTACTCGGGGGCAGCTGGAAACACCATATATTTT